This TCR beta chain was captured by sequencing in a study of CD8 T cells in Susac syndrome. Overall study context: Patients with Susac syndrome were therapy-naive, taking corticosteroids, with some also receiving intravenous immunoglobulin, or taking intravenous immunoglobulin alone at the time their blood was drawn.

The ends were cut back, 1 base at V and 7 bases at J, with 8 bases in the middle. CDR1 and CDR2 from the germline V gene are SEHNR and FQNEAQ (reference sequence). The CDR3 extends over 12 amino acids. This clonotype was seen a single time. What it binds is not known. Points from the study as a whole: In Susac syndrome, CD8+ expansion was highest in TEMRA and active disease. The study identified around sixteen and five Susac-specific public clones in total CD8+ and CD8+ TEMRA repertoires.

RNA, at about 0.5 to 1 ug, was reverse transcribed with random hexamers. Multiplex PCR with immunoSEQ amplified the TCR beta CDR3 across 54 Vbeta and 13 Jbeta. MiXCR was run by TCRdb on the immunoSEQ multiplex PCR reads, yielding one entry per CDR3 protein. The sample yields 65,000 to 100,000 distinct CDR3 sequences, around 96% seen once. The TCR was taken from a human donor with Susac syndrome. The sample taken for sequencing was CD8+ T cells from PBMCs. The V call is TRBV7-9, the J call TRBJ2-7, with no clear D. For the CDR3, the DNA is TGTGCCAGCAGCTTAGGGTTCGTAGAGCAGTACTTC. It translates to CASSLGFVEQYF. The variable domain in full, completed from reference TRBV7-9 and TRBJ2-7, reads DTGVSQNPRHKITKRGQNVTFRCDPISEHNRLYWYRQTLGQGPEFLTYFQNEAQLEKSRLLSDRFSAERPKGSFSTLEIQRTEQGDSAMYLCASSLGFVEQYFGPGTRLTVT.